The entry that follows covers one TCR beta chain sequence. This clone has only one observation. Which antigen it targets is not known. No much larger clone is present one base from it, and per-base qualities are unavailable. The data were obtained in a study of cytomegalovirus exposure and HLA in healthy donors listed by TCRdb under 2017. As for the study more broadly: According to an earlier analysis of several hundred of the donors, 150 million to 200 million T cells yielded 95 million to 140 million unique TCR beta sequences and 250 to 350 Gb of sequence data. An early release that covered about 600 HLA-typed donors contained about 300 gigabases of sequencing data and 75 million to 100 million unique TCR sequences. Among the roughly 390 genotyped donors, more than 70% belonged to the genetic ancestry cluster associated with self-reported Caucasian donors. The aim of the study was to test whether cataloging public T cell receptors could identify signatures of past pathogen exposure. The T cell repertoires of under 700 subjects were profiled by immunosequencing and related to cytomegalovirus serostatus. A separate validation cohort of 100 to 150 different subjects was used in addition to the 666-subject first cohort. The study combined high-throughput TCR immunosequencing, statistical association of individual TCRs with disease status, and machine learning to predict cytomegalovirus infection status. In a later analysis, previously published TCR beta repertoires from several hundred donors were re-analyzed and high-resolution HLA genotyping was added so that TCR occurrence patterns could be studied. Rather than drawing on any new phenotypic data, the later analysis identified candidate immune exposures from TCR beta sequences and the way those sequences occurred across donors. An earlier analysis of several hundred of the donors used high-throughput TCR beta sequencing to judge whether each TCR beta V gene segment behaved as functional or pseudogenic. Donor age, sex, ethnicity and CMV serostatus were collected together with the repertoire data. Genome-wide SNP genotypes for about three fifths of the roughly 670 donors were used in a later genetic analysis, which treated that subset as a discovery cohort. Every repertoire in the discovery cohort had been generated on one and the same sequencing platform. HLA typing covered class I and class II loci at four-digit resolution. The number of typed donors differed by locus: roughly 620-630 for A, B, C, DRB1 and DQB1; approximately 540 for DQA1; 606 for DPA1; and about 450 for DPB1. Roughly 5 DR-DQ haplotypes were handled as single units for association and clustering because linkage in the cohort was strong. Among some 400 genotyped donors of the cohort, an average of 235,054 unique TCR beta nucleotide sequences were sequenced per donor, 15% to 20% of them non-productive.

Results and caveats for the whole study, not just this receptor: A further reported finding was that TCR beta sequences accurately predicted the HLA-A and HLA-B alleles for most subjects in the first cohort. An association between a missense DCLRE1C variant and V-gene and J-gene trimming of TCR beta chains was found in a later genetic analysis and replicated in an independent cohort. A cluster of highly shared sequence variants was judged likely to be a technical artifact of the sequencing pipeline. The cohort was sequenced for TCR beta chains only, and without alpha or paired-chain data the features that could be detected were limited. The presence/absence analyses assumed that sequencing depth was roughly uniform across donors, and that assumption may not be true. According to a later genetic analysis, donors in an Asian-associated ancestry cluster had fewer N-insertions in productive TCRs than the approximately 700-donor mean. The authors suggested that the approach could potentially be extended to other disease states and immunological phenotypes. In the study, 164 TCR beta chains were listed as associated with cytomegalovirus. Specific HLA alleles were associated with 15,000 to 20,000 TCR beta sequences at a false discovery rate of 0.05 in a later analysis. The classifier was reported to diagnose cytomegalovirus status with high specificity and sensitivity in both the original cohort and the validation cohort. In a later analysis, TCR association rates were found to vary across HLA loci, with the most associated TCRs seen for DRB1 alleles and the fewest for HLA-C alleles. When HLA alleles, especially DR and DQ, strongly co-occurred, TCR associations were difficult to assign to individual alleles. Across donors, most TCR sequences were observed very rarely, whereas some public TCRs were present in many individuals. Because the 87-base-pair reads could not distinguish some IMGT-functional V segments, including TRBV6-2 and TRBV6-3, those segments were excluded. Because counts were too low, about 18 rarely observed V segments, including chromosome 9 orphons, were excluded from the earlier analysis of a few hundred of the donors. Because HLA typing was missing for some donors at each locus, association tests included only the typed subset. Correlated functional status among segregating V segments might be attributable to linkage disequilibrium, but an unknown experimental factor could not be ruled out. Most CMV-associated TCR beta chains appeared to be HLA-restricted in a later analysis, and the HLA associations seemed to be driven largely by CMV exposure. CMV serostatus was the only immune exposure information available for the cohort. In an earlier analysis of about 600 of the donors, most TCR beta V segments appeared in productive rearrangements about 90% or about 30% of the time, broadly matching IMGT annotations. Three of the identified cytomegalovirus-associated TCR beta chains were confirmed in vitro to be specific for cytomegalovirus antigens. In a later analysis, several top co-occurrence clusters were reported to appear linked to parvovirus B19, influenza, CMV and Epstein-Barr virus. A later analysis found that HLA-associated TCR beta chains were more clonally expanded and had lower generation probabilities than equally common non-associated chains.

Deletion took 6 bases off V and 4 bases off J, with a span of 4 bases between the germline ends. Via the germline V gene, CDR1 is SNHLY and CDR2 FYNNEI. Measured from the cysteine to the phenylalanine, the CDR3 is 10 residues long. The kept DNA is CDR3 alone, 30 bases in frame from the first base. The library was obtained by the immunoSEQ multiplex PCR assay. A mixture of 60 forward primers for TCR Vbeta segments and 13 reverse primers for TCR Jbeta segments was used in the multiplex PCR. Amplification of the CDR3 region of rearranged TCR beta genes was performed with a multiplex PCR assay on genomic DNA. The Illumina HiSeq System was used to sequence the amplified TCR beta libraries as 87-base-pair reads. The original pipeline was this. A later analysis tallied roughly 76 million unique TCR beta chains across the 650 to 750 repertoires, and around 12 million of those chains were shared by two or more donors. To remove PCR and sequencing errors, raw reads were error-corrected and collapsed into unique sequences using a nearest-neighbor algorithm that merged closely related sequences. V, D and J gene segments were assigned by aligning CDR3 sequences to IMGT reference sequences. For a sequence to be retained, a match of at least six nucleotides to both a V gene segment and a J gene segment was required. Rearrangements were called productive when the CDR3 lacked stop codons and stayed in frame with V and J; all others were non-productive. CDR3 was defined by IMGT convention, running from the second conserved V-encoded cysteine to the conserved J-encoded phenylalanine. In an earlier analysis of around 600 of the donors, sequences lacking an unambiguous match to a single V gene segment were excluded. In an earlier analysis of some 590 of the donors, V segments were called functional above 56.7% productive rearrangements and were called segregating when the between-donor standard deviation exceeded 5%. A statistical classification framework was built to diagnose cytomegalovirus status from the catalog of TCR beta chain sequences. In a later analysis, V and J genes were assigned by comparing TCR nucleotide sequences against IMGT/GENE-DB human TR gene sequences. The TCRdist pipeline was used in a later analysis to assign CDR3 sequences and most-parsimonious VDJ recombination scenarios. In a later analysis, each TCR beta chain was defined by its CDR3 amino acid sequence together with its V-gene family, and reads lacking a unique V-gene family were excluded. A later analysis removed 500 to 600 highly shared, low-generation-probability nucleotide sequences to deal with suspected cross-contamination and a sequencing artifact. In a later analysis, a clonal expansion index was calculated for each public chain from normalized within-repertoire ranks of inferred template counts. A later analysis computed generation probabilities with a VDJ recombination model fitted to out-of-frame rearrangements, and checked the results against IGoR. A later analysis scored TCR-TCR, TCR-HLA and TCR-CMV co-occurrence with hypergeometric tests, applying a repertoire-size bias correction to TCR pairs. False discovery rates were estimated in a later analysis by permuting HLA or CMV assignments 20 times. In a later analysis, co-occurring TCRs were grouped with DBSCAN, and TCRdist sequence similarity was added when clustering was performed within HLA-allele-positive subsets. Repertoires with fewer than 30,000 or more than 120,000 public chains were left out of co-occurrence clustering, as were about five repertoires with anomalous nucleotide sharing. TCRdb holds this immuneACCESS table with in-frame rearrangements only. Some clones are missing; in checked studies, unresolved V genes explain under half, and the rest has no known cause. V and J calls and clone size are copied from that table; D and trimming were computed from the DNA. The sample has some 220,000 clones on record, more than 85% of them singletons. The ten top clones hold over 0.95% of the sample.

In total, roughly 670 healthy bone marrow donors made up the cohort. At the time of sampling, every cohort member was nominally healthy, though immune exposures that went unrecorded were likely present. The donor was CMV seronegative and was included in the group of about 350 seronegative cohort members. Each donor provided a peripheral blood sample, and peripheral blood mononuclear cells were used for TCR beta sequencing. The Qiagen DNeasy Blood Extraction Kit was used to extract genomic DNA from the blood cell samples. The sequence was collected from a woman aged 18-29 years in good health and CMV-seronegative. Rearrangement joined TRBV2 to TRBJ2-7; the D gene identity is not certain. Sequencing input: PBMCs. The CDR3 sequence is CASSVYEQYF. At the DNA level, the sequence is TGTGCCAGCAGCGTTTACGAGCAGTACTTC. When the CDR3 is completed using the reference TRBV2 and TRBJ2-7 genes on either side, the full variable domain is EPEVTQTPSHQVTQMGQEVILRCVPISNHLYFYWYRQILGQKVEFLVSFYNNEISEKSEIFDDQFSVERPDGSNFTLKIRSTKLEDSAMYFCASSVYEQYFGPGTRLTVT.